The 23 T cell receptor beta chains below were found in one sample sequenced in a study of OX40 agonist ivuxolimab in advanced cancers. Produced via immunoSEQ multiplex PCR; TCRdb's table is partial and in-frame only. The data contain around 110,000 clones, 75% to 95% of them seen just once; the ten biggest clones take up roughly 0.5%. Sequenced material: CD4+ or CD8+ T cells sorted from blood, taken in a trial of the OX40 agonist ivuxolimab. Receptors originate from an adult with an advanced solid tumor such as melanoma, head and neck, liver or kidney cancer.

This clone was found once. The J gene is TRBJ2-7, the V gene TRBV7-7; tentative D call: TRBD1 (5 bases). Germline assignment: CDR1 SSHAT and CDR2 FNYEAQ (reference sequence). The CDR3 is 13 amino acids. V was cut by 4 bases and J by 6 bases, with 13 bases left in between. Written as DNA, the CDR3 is TGTGCCAGCAGCTCAGATCAGGGTGGCGAGCAGTACTTC. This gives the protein CASSSDQGGEQYF.

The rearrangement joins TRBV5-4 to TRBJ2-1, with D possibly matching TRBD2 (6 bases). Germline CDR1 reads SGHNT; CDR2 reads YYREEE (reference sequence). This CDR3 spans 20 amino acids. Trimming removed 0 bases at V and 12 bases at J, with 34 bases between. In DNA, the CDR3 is TGTGCCAGCAGCTTGGATGGAGGGGTACTAATGAAGGGGCGGAAAATTGGGCAGTTCTTC. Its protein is CASSLDGGVLMKGRKIGQFF.

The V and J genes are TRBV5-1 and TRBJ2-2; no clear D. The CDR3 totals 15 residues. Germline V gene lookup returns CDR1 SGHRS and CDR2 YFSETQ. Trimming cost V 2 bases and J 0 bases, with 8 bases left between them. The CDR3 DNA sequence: TGCGCCAGCAGCTTAAACCTTGCGAACACCGGGGAGCTGTTTTTT. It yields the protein CASSLNLANTGELFF.

The CDR3 loop is CAISQLAGLSTDTQYF. CDR3 nucleotide sequence: TGTGCCATCAGTCAACTAGCGGGTCTAAGCACAGATACGCAGTATTTT. This chain uses TRBV10-3 with TRBJ2-3; 9 positions agree with TRBD2. V dropped 5 bases and J dropped 0; count of bases not matched to a gene: 6. Germline V gives CDR1 ENHRY, CDR2 SYGVKD. The CDR3 extends over 16 amino acids.

The CDR3: CASSSFTSTDTQYF. In DNA, the CDR3 is TGTGCCAGCAGCTCGTTTACTAGTACAGATACGCAGTATTTT. The V call is TRBV7-2, the J call TRBJ2-3; TRBD2 might be the D (5 bases). The length of the CDR3 is 14 residues. Germline values: CDR1 SGHTA, CDR2 FQGNSA. The ends were cut back, 4 bases at V and 3 bases at J, with 11 bases in the middle.

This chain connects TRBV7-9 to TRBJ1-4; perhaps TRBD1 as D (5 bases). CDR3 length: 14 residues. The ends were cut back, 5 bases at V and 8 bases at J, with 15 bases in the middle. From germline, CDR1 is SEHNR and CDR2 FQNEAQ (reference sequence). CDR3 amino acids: CASSPEQGREKLFF. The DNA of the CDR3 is TGTGCCAGCAGCCCGGAGCAGGGAAGAGAAAAACTGTTTTTT.

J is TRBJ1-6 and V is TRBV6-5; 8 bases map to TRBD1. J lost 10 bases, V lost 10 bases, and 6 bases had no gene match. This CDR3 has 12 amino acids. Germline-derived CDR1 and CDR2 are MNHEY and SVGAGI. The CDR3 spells CATQTGVSPLHF. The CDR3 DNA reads TGTGCCACTCAGACAGGGGTCTCACCCCTCCACTTT.

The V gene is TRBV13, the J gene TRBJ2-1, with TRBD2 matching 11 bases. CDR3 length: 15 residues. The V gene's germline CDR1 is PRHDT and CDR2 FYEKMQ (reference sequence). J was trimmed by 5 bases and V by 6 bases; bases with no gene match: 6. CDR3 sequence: CASSPSGGPNNEQFF. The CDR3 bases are TGTGCCAGCAGTCCTAGCGGGGGGCCCAACAATGAGCAGTTCTTC.

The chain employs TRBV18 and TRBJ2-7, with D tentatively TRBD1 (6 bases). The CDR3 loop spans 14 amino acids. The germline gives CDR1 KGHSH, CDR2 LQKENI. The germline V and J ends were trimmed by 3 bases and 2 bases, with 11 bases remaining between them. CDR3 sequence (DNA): TGTGCCAGCTCACCCGGGACATTAGCCTACGAGCAGTACTTC. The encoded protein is CASSPGTLAYEQYF.

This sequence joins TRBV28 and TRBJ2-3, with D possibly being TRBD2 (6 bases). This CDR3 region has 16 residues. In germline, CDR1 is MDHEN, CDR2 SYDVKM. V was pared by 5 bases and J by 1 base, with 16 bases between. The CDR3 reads CASSPRKWRGTDTQYF. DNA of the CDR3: TGTGCCAGCAGTCCTAGGAAGTGGAGGGGCACAGATACGCAGTATTTT. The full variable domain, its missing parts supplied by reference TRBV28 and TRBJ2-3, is DVKVTQSSRYLVKRTGEKVFLECVQDMDHENMFWYRQDPGLGLRLIYFSYDVKMKEKGDIPEGYSVSREKKERFSLILESASTNQTSMYLCASSPRKWRGTDTQYFGPGTRLTVL.

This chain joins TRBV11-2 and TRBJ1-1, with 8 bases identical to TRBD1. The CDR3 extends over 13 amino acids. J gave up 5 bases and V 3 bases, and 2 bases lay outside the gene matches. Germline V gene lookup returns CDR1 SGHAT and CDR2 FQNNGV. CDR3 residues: CASSFRQGTEAFF. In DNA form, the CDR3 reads TGTGCCAGCAGCTTTAGACAGGGGACTGAAGCTTTCTTT.

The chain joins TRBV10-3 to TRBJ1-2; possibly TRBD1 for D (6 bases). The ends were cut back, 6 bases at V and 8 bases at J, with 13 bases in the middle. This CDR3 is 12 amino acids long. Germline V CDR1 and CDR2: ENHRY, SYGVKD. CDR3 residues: CAISTTGAGYTF. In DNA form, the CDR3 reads TGTGCCATCAGCACGACAGGAGCCGGCTACACCTTC.

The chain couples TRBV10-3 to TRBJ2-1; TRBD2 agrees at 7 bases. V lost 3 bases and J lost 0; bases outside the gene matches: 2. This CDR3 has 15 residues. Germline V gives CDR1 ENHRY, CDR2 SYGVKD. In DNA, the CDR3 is TGTGCCATCAGTGACCGGGACTACTCCTACAATGAGCAGTTCTTC. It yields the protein CAISDRDYSYNEQFF.

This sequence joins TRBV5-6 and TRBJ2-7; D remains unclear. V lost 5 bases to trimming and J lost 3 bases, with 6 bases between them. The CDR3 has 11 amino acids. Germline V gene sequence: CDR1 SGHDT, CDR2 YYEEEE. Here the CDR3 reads CASSQNYEQYF. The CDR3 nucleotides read TGTGCCAGCAGTCAAAACTACGAGCAGTACTTC.

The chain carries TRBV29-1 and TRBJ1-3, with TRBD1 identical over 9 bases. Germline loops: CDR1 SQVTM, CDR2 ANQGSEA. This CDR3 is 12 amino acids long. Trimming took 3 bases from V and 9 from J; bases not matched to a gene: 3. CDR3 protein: CSVEDRGPTIYF. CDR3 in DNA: TGCAGCGTTGAGGACAGGGGACCCACCATATATTTT.

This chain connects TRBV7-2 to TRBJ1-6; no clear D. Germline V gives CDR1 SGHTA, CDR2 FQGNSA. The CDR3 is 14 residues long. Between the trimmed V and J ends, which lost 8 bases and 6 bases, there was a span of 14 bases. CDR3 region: CASGPQNGNSPLHF. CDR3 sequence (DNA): TGTGCCAGCGGTCCCCAAAACGGTAATTCACCCCTCCACTTT. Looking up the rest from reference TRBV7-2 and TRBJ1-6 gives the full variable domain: GAGVSQSPSNKVTEKGKDVELRCDPISGHTALYWYRQSLGQGLEFLIYFQGNSAPDKSGLPSDRFSAERTGGSVSTLTIQRTQQEDSAVYLCASGPQNGNSPLHFGNGTRLTVT.

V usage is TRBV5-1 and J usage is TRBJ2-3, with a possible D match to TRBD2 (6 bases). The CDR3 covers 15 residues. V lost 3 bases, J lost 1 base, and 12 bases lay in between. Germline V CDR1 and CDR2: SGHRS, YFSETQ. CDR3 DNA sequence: TGCGCCAGCAGCTCCTTGCCGGGGGGCACAGATACGCAGTATTTT. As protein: CASSSLPGGTDTQYF.

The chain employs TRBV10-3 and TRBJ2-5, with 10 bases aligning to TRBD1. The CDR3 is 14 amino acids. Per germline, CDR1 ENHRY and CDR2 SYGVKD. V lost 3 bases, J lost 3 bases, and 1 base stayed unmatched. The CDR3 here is CAISEGTGEETQYF. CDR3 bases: TGTGCCATCAGTGAAGGGACAGGGGAAGAGACCCAGTACTTC.

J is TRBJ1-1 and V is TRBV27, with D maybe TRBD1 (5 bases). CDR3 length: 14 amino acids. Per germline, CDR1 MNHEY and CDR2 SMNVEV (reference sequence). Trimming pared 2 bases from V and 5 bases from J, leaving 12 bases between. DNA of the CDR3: TGTGCCAGCAGTTTAGATATCAGGGTGACTGAAGCTTTCTTT. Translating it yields CASSLDIRVTEAFF.

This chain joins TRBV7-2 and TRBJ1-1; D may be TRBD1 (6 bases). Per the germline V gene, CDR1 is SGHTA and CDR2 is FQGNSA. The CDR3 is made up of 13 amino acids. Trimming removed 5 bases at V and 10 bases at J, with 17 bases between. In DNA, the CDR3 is TGTGCCAGCAGCCCCAGAGGGGGGCAGGGAGCTTTCTTT. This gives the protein CASSPRGGQGAFF.

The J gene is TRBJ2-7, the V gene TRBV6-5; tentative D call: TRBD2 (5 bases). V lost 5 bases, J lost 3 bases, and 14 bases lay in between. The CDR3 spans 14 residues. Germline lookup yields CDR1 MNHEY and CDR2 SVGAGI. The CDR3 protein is CASSAVTGSYEQYF. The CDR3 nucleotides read TGTGCCAGCAGTGCAGTTACGGGGAGCTACGAGCAGTACTTC.

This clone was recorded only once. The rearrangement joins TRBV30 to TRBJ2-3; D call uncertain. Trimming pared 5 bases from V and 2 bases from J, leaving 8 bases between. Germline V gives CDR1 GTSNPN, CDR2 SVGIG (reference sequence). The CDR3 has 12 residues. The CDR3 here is CAWGEYTDTQYF. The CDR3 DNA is TGTGCCTGGGGGGAATACACAGATACGCAGTATTTT.

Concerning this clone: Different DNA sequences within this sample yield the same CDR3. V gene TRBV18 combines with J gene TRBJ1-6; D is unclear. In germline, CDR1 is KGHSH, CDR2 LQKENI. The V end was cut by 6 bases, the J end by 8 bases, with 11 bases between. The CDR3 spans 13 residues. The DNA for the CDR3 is TGTGCCAGCTCCCCTGGCCTCGATTCACCCCTCCACTTT. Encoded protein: CASSPGLDSPLHF.